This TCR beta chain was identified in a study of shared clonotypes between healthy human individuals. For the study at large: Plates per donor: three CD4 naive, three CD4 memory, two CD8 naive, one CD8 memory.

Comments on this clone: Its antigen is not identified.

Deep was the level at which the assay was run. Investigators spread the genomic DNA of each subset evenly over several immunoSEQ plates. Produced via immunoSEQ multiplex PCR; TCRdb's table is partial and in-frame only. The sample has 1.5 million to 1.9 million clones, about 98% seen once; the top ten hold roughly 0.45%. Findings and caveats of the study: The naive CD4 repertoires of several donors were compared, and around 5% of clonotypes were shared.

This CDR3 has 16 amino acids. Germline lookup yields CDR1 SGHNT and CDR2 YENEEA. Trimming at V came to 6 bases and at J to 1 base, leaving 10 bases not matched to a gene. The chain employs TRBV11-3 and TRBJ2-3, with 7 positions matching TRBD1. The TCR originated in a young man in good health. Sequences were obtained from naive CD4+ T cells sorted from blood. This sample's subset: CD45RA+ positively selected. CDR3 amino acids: CASRTQGIGRTDTQYF. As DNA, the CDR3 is TGTGCCAGCAGAACACAGGGGATCGGGCGCACAGATACGCAGTATTTT.